These 17 T cell receptor beta chains were all obtained from the same sample, sequenced in a study of blood T cell repertoires in COVID-19. The repertoire was sequenced with immunoSEQ multiplex PCR; TCRdb's copy has only in-frame clones and lacks some. The sample yields 180,000 or so clones, about 88% seen once. The sample consisted of PBMCs or T cells enriched from blood (not recorded which). Source of these receptors: a woman younger than 30 who had recovered from COVID-19.

This clone occurred once. This chain connects TRBV7-8 to TRBJ2-1; D might be TRBD2 (6 bases). Germline CDR1 reads SGHVS; CDR2 reads FQNEAQ. V lost 11 bases to trimming and J lost 9 bases, with 20 bases between them. The CDR3 contains 13 residues. The CDR3 DNA sequence: TGTGCCTCGCGGGACTCCTATTCCGGTGAGCAGTTCTTC. It codes for CASRDSYSGEQFF.

The CDR3 protein is CASSSGPLAKNIQYF. The CDR3, as DNA: TGTGCCAGCAGTTCAGGCCCCCTAGCCAAAAACATTCAGTACTTC. This chain links TRBV6-5 with TRBJ2-4; D is unclear. This CDR3 comprises 15 residues. From germline, CDR1 is MNHEY and CDR2 SVGAGI. Trimming shortened V by 4 bases and J by 0 bases, and 10 bases separated the two germline ends.

The rearrangement uses TRBV7-8 and TRBJ2-2, with 14 nucleotides matching TRBD2. Trimming removed 3 bases from V and 3 bases from J; junction bases left unmatched: 6. This CDR3 region has 18 residues. Germline V CDR1 and CDR2: SGHVS, FQNEAQ. For the CDR3, the DNA is TGTGCCAGCAGCTTTGGGACTAGCGGGAGAGAGTACACCGGGGAGCTGTTTTTT. Translating gives CASSFGTSGREYTGELFF.

This rearrangement joins TRBV28 to TRBJ2-5, with a tentative D call TRBD1 (6 bases). This CDR3 is 17 amino acids long. V was shortened by 1 base and J by 5 bases, with 20 bases between the two germline ends. The germline V gene encodes CDR1 MDHEN and CDR2 SYDVKM. The chain's CDR3 is CASSLSGTFVVGETQYF. The CDR3 coding sequence is TGTGCCAGCAGTTTATCCGGGACATTCGTGGTTGGGGAGACCCAGTACTTC.

The chain recombines TRBV28 with TRBJ1-1; D uncertain. The CDR3 contains 12 residues. Trimming shortened V by 6 bases and J by 11 bases, and 16 bases separated the two germline ends. Germline V gene lookup returns CDR1 MDHEN and CDR2 SYDVKM. The CDR3 loop is CASSRRDLGAFF. The CDR3 nucleotides are TGTGCCAGCAGCCGGCGTGACCTCGGGGCTTTCTTT.

In this sample, this clone turned up a few times. The genes are TRBV5-1 and TRBJ2-7; 7 bases are shared with TRBD1. CDR3 length: 12 amino acids. CDR1 and CDR2 from the germline V gene are SGHRS and YFSETQ. V lost 0 bases, J lost 7 bases, and 1 base stayed unmatched. CDR3 region: CASSLATGEQYF. The DNA for the CDR3 is TGCGCCAGCAGCTTGGCGACAGGGGAGCAGTACTTC.

In its sample, this clone was seen a few times. The gene calls are TRBV11-3 and TRBJ2-1, with TRBD2 matching over 8 bases. The germline CDR1 and CDR2 sequences are SGHNT and YENEEA. V lost 4 bases and J lost 8; bases outside the gene matches: 10. CDR3 length: 15 residues. The CDR3, as DNA: TGTGCCAGCAGCTCCGGGACTAGTATCAGGGATGAGCAGTTCTTC. This translates into CASSSGTSIRDEQFF.

V is TRBV27 and J is TRBJ2-7, with 14 bases identical to TRBD2. The J segment lost 6 bases and the V segment lost 2 bases, leaving 0 bases of the junction unmatched. The CDR3 totals 14 residues. Germline V gene sequence: CDR1 MNHEY, CDR2 SMNVEV (reference sequence). The CDR3 protein is CASSLGLAGGEQYF. Here the CDR3 DNA reads TGTGCCAGCAGTTTAGGACTAGCGGGAGGCGAGCAGTACTTC.

The CDR3 DNA is TGTGCCAGCAGATCAGGACTAGCGGGAGCGTGGCAGTTCTTC. It codes for CASRSGLAGAWQFF. This sequence joins TRBV2 and TRBJ2-1, with 13 nucleotides matching TRBD2. Germline CDR1 and CDR2: SNHLY and FYNNEI. The CDR3 contains 14 residues. With 6 bases clipped from V and 12 bases from J, the junction kept 8 bases outside the gene matches.

The J gene is TRBJ2-1, the V gene TRBV6-5; 7 bases map to TRBD2. The ends lost 1 base at V and 8 bases at J; junction bases unmatched: 8. Germline V lookup: CDR1 MNHEY, CDR2 SVGAGI. This CDR3 is 15 amino acids long. The CDR3 region is CASSYWGEGRDEQFF. The DNA for the CDR3 is TGTGCCAGCAGTTACTGGGGGGAGGGCCGGGATGAGCAGTTCTTC.

V gene TRBV27 combines with J gene TRBJ2-5; 9 bases are a match to TRBD1. This CDR3 spans 15 amino acids. CDR1 MNHEY and CDR2 SMNVEV come from the germline V gene (reference sequence). The J segment lost 4 bases and the V segment lost 2 bases, leaving 5 bases of the junction unmatched. As DNA, the CDR3 is TGTGCCAGCAGTTTAATACCGGGACAGGGAGAGACCCAGTACTTC. It specifies CASSLIPGQGETQYF.

The chain uses TRBV30 and TRBJ2-7, with D possibly matching TRBD2 (6 bases). The CDR3 has 15 amino acids. In germline, CDR1 is GTSNPN, CDR2 SVGIG (reference sequence). The germline V and J ends were trimmed by 2 bases and 3 bases, with 17 bases remaining between them. The CDR3 protein is CAWSPGGSFNYEQYF. The CDR3 DNA sequence: TGTGCCTGGAGTCCTGGGGGGTCCTTTAACTACGAGCAGTACTTC.

The CDR3 loop is CASSANSGTLGDTQYF. The CDR3 DNA reads as TGCGCCAGCAGCGCCAATAGCGGGACTCTTGGGGATACGCAGTATTTT. The chain links TRBV5-1 to TRBJ2-3; TRBD2 agrees at 8 bases. Per germline, CDR1 SGHRS and CDR2 YFSETQ. Trimming removed 4 bases from V and 6 bases from J; junction bases left unmatched: 13. The CDR3 has 16 residues.

The J gene is TRBJ2-7, the V gene TRBV3-1 (or the pseudogene TRBV3-2), with D possibly TRBD1 on 5 matching bases. The CDR3 consists of 14 residues. Germline V gene data show CDR1 as LGHDT and CDR2 as YNNKEL (reference sequence). The ends were cut back, 0 bases at V and 3 bases at J, with 9 bases in the middle. The CDR3 DNA reads TGTGCCAGCAGCCAAGATCAGGGTGGCTACGAGCAGTACTTC. It is translated as CASSQDQGGYEQYF.

The V and J genes are TRBV7-2 and TRBJ2-7, with D possibly being TRBD2 (7 bases). The CDR3 spans 14 residues. V was pared by 4 bases and J by 6 bases, with 16 bases between. Germline V CDR1 and CDR2: SGHTA, FQGNSA. The CDR3 DNA reads TGTGCCAGCAGCTCCCTCGGGGGGCTTGGCGAGCAGTACTTC. This translates into CASSSLGGLGEQYF.

This chain joins TRBV9 and TRBJ2-6, with 14 nucleotides matching TRBD2. V was clipped by 4 bases and J by 1 base; unmatched bases: 4. CDR3 length: 18 amino acids. Germline lookup yields CDR1 SGDLS and CDR2 YYNGEE. CDR3 residues: CASSPRLAGGSGANVLTF. The DNA of the CDR3 is TGTGCCAGCAGCCCCAGACTAGCGGGAGGGTCTGGGGCCAACGTCCTGACTTTC.

V usage is TRBV3-1 (or the pseudogene TRBV3-2) and J usage is TRBJ1-3; TRBD1 might be the D (5 bases). This CDR3 is 16 amino acids long. Trimming took 4 bases from V and 0 from J, leaving 13 bases between them. Germline values: CDR1 LGHDT, CDR2 YNNKEL (reference sequence). The chain's CDR3 is CASSRRGIASGNTIYF. The CDR3 nucleotides read TGTGCCAGCAGCCGCCGGGGGATCGCCTCTGGAAACACCATATATTTT.